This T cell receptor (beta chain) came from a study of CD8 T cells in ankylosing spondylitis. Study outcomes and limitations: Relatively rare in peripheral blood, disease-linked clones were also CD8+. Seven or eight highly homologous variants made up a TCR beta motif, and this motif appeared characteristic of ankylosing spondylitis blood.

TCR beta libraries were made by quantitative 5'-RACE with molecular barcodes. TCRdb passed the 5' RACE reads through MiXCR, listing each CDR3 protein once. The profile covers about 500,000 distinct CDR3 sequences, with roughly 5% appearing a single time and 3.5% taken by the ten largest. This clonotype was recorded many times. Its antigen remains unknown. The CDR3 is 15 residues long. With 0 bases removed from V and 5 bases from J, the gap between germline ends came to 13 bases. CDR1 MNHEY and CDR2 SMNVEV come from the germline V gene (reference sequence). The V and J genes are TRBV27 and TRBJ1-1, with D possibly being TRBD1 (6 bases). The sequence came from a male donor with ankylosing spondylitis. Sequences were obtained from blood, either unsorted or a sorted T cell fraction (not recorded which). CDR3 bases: TGTGCCAGCAGTTTATCGTTTAAGGGGGGGACTGAAGCTTTCTTT. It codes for CASSLSFKGGTEAFF.